Listed below are T cell receptor beta chains from one sample, sequenced in a study of blood T cell repertoires in COVID-19. Here immunoSEQ multiplex PCR was the method, and the copy in TCRdb shows in-frame clones only, minus some. The sample lists around 250,000 clones; roughly nine tenths were seen once. The material sequenced was peripheral blood. The receptors stem from a woman between 40 and 50 years old who had recovered from COVID-19. CDR3s include the opening cysteine and the closing phenylalanine or tryptophan. The D gene is left open where the match is weak. Not all rows give a size; the values are once, few, many and, for expanded clones, a class.

j_gene | v_gene | abundance | d_gene | CDR3aa | CDR3nt
TRBJ1-1 | TRBV19 | few | NA | CASSVGLGLAEAFF | TGTGCCAGTAGTGTGGGATTGGGGCTGGCTGAAGCTTTCTTT
TRBJ2-7 | TRBV2 | once | TRBD1 | CASSDEGAGYEQYF | TGTGCCAGCAGTGATGAGGGGGCTGGCTACGAGCAGTACTTC
TRBJ1-2 | TRBV7-9 | NA | TRBD1 | CASSLGTGSYGYTF | TGTGCCAGCAGCTTAGGGACAGGGAGCTATGGCTACACCTTC
TRBJ1-6 | TRBV19 | once | TRBD1 | CASSIGTGPNRGSPLHF | TGTGCCAGTAGTATCGGGACAGGCCCAAACCGGGGTTCACCCCTCCACTTT
TRBJ2-7 | TRBV2 | NA | TRBD1 | CASSQGGDEQYF | TGTGCCAGCAGCCAAGGGGGCGACGAGCAGTACTTC
TRBJ2-7 | TRBV20-1 | NA | NA | CSASAKGGGPYEQYF | TGCAGTGCTAGTGCGAAAGGGGGGGGTCCCTACGAGCAGTACTTC
TRBJ1-1 | TRBV7-9 | NA | NA | CASSPRQANTEAFF | TGTGCCAGCAGCCCTCGACAGGCGAACACTGAAGCTTTCTTT
TRBJ2-7 | TRBV3-1/TRBV3-2 | NA | TRBD1 | CASSQYTGAISYEQYF | TGTGCCAGCAGCCAGTACACAGGGGCAATCTCCTACGAGCAGTACTTC
TRBJ2-3 | TRBV12-5 | NA | NA | CASGLAGADTQYF | TGTGCTAGTGGTTTGGCCGGGGCAGATACGCAGTATTTT
TRBJ2-1 | TRBV5-4 | NA | TRBD2 | CASSLGGRGDYNEQFF | TGTGCCAGCAGCTTGGGAGGGCGGGGGGATTACAATGAGCAGTTCTTC
TRBJ2-7 | TRBV7-2 | once | TRBD2 | CASSYSGSYEQYF | TGTGCCAGCAGCTATAGCGGGAGCTACGAGCAGTACTTC
TRBJ2-3 | TRBV29-1 | NA | NA | CSALGTSFTDTQYF | TGCAGCGCCCTAGGGACTTCCTTCACAGATACGCAGTATTTT
TRBJ1-6 | TRBV27 | NA | NA | CASSSREYSPLHF | TGTGCCAGCAGTTCCCGGGAGTACTCACCCCTCCACTTT
TRBJ2-5 | TRBV10-3 | NA | NA | CAISDGDRTGFPETQYF | TGTGCCATCAGCGACGGAGATAGAACGGGATTCCCTGAGACCCAGTACTTC
TRBJ2-2 | TRBV7-6 | NA | NA | CASSLSAGNTGELFF | TGTGCCAGCAGCTTATCGGCGGGGAACACCGGGGAGCTGTTTTTT
TRBJ2-1 | TRBV27 | once | NA | CASSSGTLYNEQFF | TGTGCCAGCAGTTCAGGGACACTATACAATGAGCAGTTCTTC
TRBJ2-3 | TRBV7-6 | NA | NA | CASSHVLSSSTDTQYF | TGTGCCAGCAGCCACGTGCTGAGCTCTAGCACAGATACGCAGTATTTT
TRBJ1-1 | TRBV27 | NA | NA | CASSLSAGLNTEAFF | TGTGCCAGCAGTTTATCGGCAGGGCTGAACACTGAAGCTTTCTTT
TRBJ2-7 | TRBV7-8 | NA | TRBD1 | CASSLLQGFYEQYF | TGTGCCAGCAGCTTATTACAGGGGTTCTACGAGCAGTACTTC
TRBJ1-4 | TRBV6-6 | NA | TRBD1 | CASSPTQGQGAIPQRLFF | TGTGCCAGCAGTCCTACCCAAGGACAGGGGGCGATCCCCCAAAGACTGTTTTTT
TRBJ1-2 | TRBV5-8 | NA | TRBD1 | CASSTGQGSSGYTF | TGTGCCAGCAGCACCGGACAGGGGTCGAGTGGCTACACCTTC
TRBJ2-5 | TRBV11-3 | once | NA | CASSPREVQETQYF | TGTGCCAGCAGCCCACGTGAGGTCCAAGAGACCCAGTACTTC
TRBJ2-5 | TRBV7-6 | NA | TRBD1 | CASSLEGRVTGGMETQYF | TGTGCCAGCAGCTTAGAGGGGAGGGTCACAGGGGGCATGGAGACCCAGTACTTC
TRBJ1-1 | TRBV28 | NA | TRBD1 | CASSFQGARATEAFF | TGTGCCAGCAGTTTTCAGGGGGCGCGAGCCACTGAAGCTTTCTTT
TRBJ2-4 | TRBV5-6 | NA | NA | CASSLMGLAKNIQYF | TGTGCCAGCAGTCTCATGGGACTAGCCAAAAACATTCAGTACTTC
TRBJ1-5 | TRBV5-6 | once | NA | CASSHFRGNQPQHF | TGTGCCAGCAGCCACTTTCGGGGCAATCAGCCCCAGCATTTT
TRBJ1-4 | TRBV28 | NA | NA | CASSFSTNEKLFF | TGTGCCAGCAGTTTCTCAACTAATGAAAAACTGTTTTTT
TRBJ2-3 | TRBV24-1 | NA | TRBD2 | CATSDPGGLAGTSTDTQYF | TGTGCCACCAGTGATCCGGGCGGACTAGCGGGGACTAGCACAGATACGCAGTATTTT
TRBJ2-1 | TRBV6-5 | NA | NA | CASSPGSHPGNEQFF | TGTGCCAGCAGCCCCGGCTCTCACCCGGGCAATGAGCAGTTCTTC
TRBJ2-3 | TRBV2 | NA | NA | CASLVDPRDTQYF | TGTGCCAGCTTGGTAGATCCTAGGGATACGCAGTATTTT
TRBJ1-1 | TRBV5-4 | NA | NA | CASSLDRTANTEAFF | TGTGCCAGCAGCTTGGACCGTACAGCGAACACTGAAGCTTTCTTT
TRBJ1-5 | TRBV5-3 | NA | NA | CARSLGSGSNQPQHF | TGTGCCAGAAGCTTGGGGTCGGGGAGCAATCAGCCCCAGCATTTT
TRBJ2-2 | TRBV18 | NA | TRBD2 | CASSLGPGTSGNTGELFF | TGTGCCAGCTCACTGGGTCCCGGGACTAGCGGTAACACCGGGGAGCTGTTTTTT
TRBJ2-3 | TRBV5-5 | NA | NA | CASSLGTVSTDTQYF | TGTGCCAGCAGCTTGGGGACAGTGAGCACAGATACGCAGTATTTT
TRBJ1-1 | TRBV4-1 | NA | NA | CASSQGQFGTEAFF | TGCGCCAGCAGCCAAGGACAGTTTGGGACTGAAGCTTTCTTT
TRBJ2-6 | TRBV5-1 | once | NA | CASSLVGQGQAGANVLTF | TGCGCCAGCAGCTTGGTGGGCCAGGGGCAAGCTGGGGCCAACGTCCTGACTTTC
TRBJ1-2 | TRBV29-1 | NA | NA | CSVEDTQNYGYTF | TGCAGCGTTGAAGATACGCAGAACTATGGCTACACCTTC
TRBJ1-4 | TRBV28 | NA | TRBD1 | CASSPGTVDEKLFF | TGTGCCAGCAGCCCCGGGACAGTTGATGAAAAACTGTTTTTT
TRBJ2-4 | TRBV24-1 | NA | TRBD1 | CATAQGADIQYF | TGTGCCACCGCACAGGGGGCAGACATTCAGTACTTC
TRBJ2-7 | TRBV4-1 | NA | NA | CASRRAAGLRMNYEQYF | TGCGCCAGCAGACGGGCCGCGGGGCTCCGGATGAATTACGAGCAGTACTTC
TRBJ2-7 | TRBV4-2 | NA | TRBD1 | CASSQDEGTGPYEQYF | TGTGCCAGCAGCCAAGATGAGGGGACAGGCCCCTACGAGCAGTACTTC
TRBJ2-1 | TRBV6-5 | NA | TRBD2 | CAGETSGRVGNEQFF | TGTGCCGGTGAGACTAGCGGGAGGGTGGGTAATGAGCAGTTCTTC
TRBJ2-7 | TRBV5-6 | NA | NA | CASSRTGEQYF | TGTGCCAGCAGCCGAACGGGGGAGCAGTACTTC
TRBJ2-5 | TRBV7-7 | NA | NA | CASSLATTFQETQYF | TGTGCTAGCAGCTTAGCTACGACTTTTCAAGAGACCCAGTACTTC
TRBJ1-5 | TRBV9 | NA | TRBD1 | CASSQTGGRQPQHF | TGTGCCAGCAGCCAGACAGGGGGCAGGCAGCCCCAGCATTTT
TRBJ2-7 | TRBV4-2 | NA | TRBD2 | CASSQDLAGSNSYEQYF | TGTGCCAGCAGCCAAGATTTAGCGGGCTCAAATTCCTACGAGCAGTACTTC
TRBJ2-3 | TRBV27 | NA | TRBD2 | CASSPGLAGGPDPDTQYF | TGTGCCAGCAGTCCCGGACTAGCGGGAGGGCCGGATCCAGATACGCAGTATTTT